This entry lists 17 T cell receptor beta chains sequenced from one sample in a study of CD8 T cells in Susac syndrome. With random hexamers, reverse transcription was performed on about 0.5 to 1 ug of RNA. TCRdb re-called the immunoSEQ multiplex PCR reads through MiXCR, storing one row per CDR3 protein. The table includes around 200,000 distinct CDR3 sequences, roughly 94% detected once. The specimen was CD8+ T cells from PBMCs. These receptors were obtained from a human donor with Susac syndrome.

The V and J genes are TRBV28 and TRBJ1-5, with TRBD1 matching over 9 bases. This CDR3 is 15 amino acids long. V trimming: 5 bases; J trimming: 6 bases; junction bases outside the gene matches: 8. Germline CDR1 and CDR2: MDHEN and SYDVKM. The CDR3 region has the DNA TGTGCCAGCAGTGCCAAAGGGACAGGGTTTCAGCCCCAGCATTTT. Its protein is CASSAKGTGFQPQHF. Full variable domain (outside the CDR3, taken from reference TRBV28 and TRBJ1-5): DVKVTQSSRYLVKRTGEKVFLECVQDMDHENMFWYRQDPGLGLRLIYFSYDVKMKEKGDIPEGYSVSREKKERFSLILESASTNQTSMYLCASSAKGTGFQPQHFGDGTRLSIL.

Only one count was recorded for this clonotype. The genes are TRBV9 and TRBJ1-2; 7 bases fit TRBD1. Germline trimming cut 3 bases from V and 3 bases from J; bases unmatched to any gene: 2. Germline V gives CDR1 SGDLS, CDR2 YYNGEE. CDR3 length: 13 amino acids. The CDR3 reads CASSATGHYGYTF. The CDR3 region has the DNA TGTGCCAGCAGCGCGACAGGGCACTATGGCTACACCTTC. Full variable domain (outside the CDR3, taken from reference TRBV9 and TRBJ1-2): DSGVTQTPKHLITATGQRVTLRCSPRSGDLSVYWYQQSLDQGLQFLIQYYNGEERAKGNILERFSAQQFPDLHSELNLSSLELGDSALYFCASSATGHYGYTFGSGTRLTVV.

V usage is TRBV11-2 and J usage is TRBJ1-1, with D hard to call. Germline-derived CDR1 and CDR2 are SGHAT and FQNNGV. The CDR3 length is 12 residues. The V gene lost 11 bases and the J gene lost 4 bases, with 14 bases spanning the gap. This CDR3 is CAVGDLATEAFF. CDR3 nucleotide sequence: TGTGCCGTTGGAGACTTGGCCACTGAAGCTTTCTTT.

This clonotype is a singleton in its sample. The chain is built from TRBV11-2 and TRBJ2-3; possibly TRBD1 or TRBD2 for D (5 bases each). V was cut by 3 bases and J by 0 bases, with 10 bases left in between. Germline-derived CDR1 and CDR2 are SGHAT and FQNNGV. The CDR3 extends over 15 amino acids. The CDR3 region is CASSLGTLSTDTQYF. The CDR3 bases are TGTGCCAGCAGCTTGGGGACCCTCAGCACAGATACGCAGTATTTT. Combining the CDR3 with reference TRBV11-2 and TRBJ2-3 gives the whole variable domain EAGVAQSPRYKIIEKRQSVAFWCNPISGHATLYWYQQILGQGPKLLIQFQNNGVVDDSQLPKDRFSAERLKGVDSTLKIQPAKLEDSAVYLCASSLGTLSTDTQYFGPGTRLTVL.

This CDR3 reads CASSSIMGLAGLEQYF. In DNA form, the CDR3 reads TGTGCCAGCAGTTCCATCATGGGACTAGCGGGTCTCGAGCAGTACTTC. The chain is built from TRBV27 and TRBJ2-7; 12 bases map to TRBD2. The CDR3 totals 16 residues. V shed 4 bases and J 6 bases; nucleotides not matched to a gene: 10. CDR1 and CDR2 (germline): MNHEY, SMNVEV (reference sequence).

The chain combines TRBV9 with TRBJ1-6, with 8 bases that match TRBD1. The length of the CDR3 is 14 residues. Germline V gene data show CDR1 as SGDLS and CDR2 as YYNGEE. V was clipped by 0 bases and J by 9 bases; unmatched bases: 2. Written as DNA, the CDR3 is TGTGCCAGCAGCGTAGATGACAGGGGTTCACCCCTCCACTTT. Protein: CASSVDDRGSPLHF.

This chain joins TRBV20-1 and TRBJ2-5; TRBD2 might be the D (6 bases). The CDR3 covers 12 residues. Looked up from germline, CDR1 is DFQATT and CDR2 is SNEGSKA (reference sequence). The V gene lost 6 bases and the J gene lost 2 bases, with 10 bases spanning the gap. CDR3 sequence (DNA): TGCAGTGCGAAGGCGGGACAAGAGACCCAGTACTTC. As protein: CSAKAGQETQYF.

This chain connects TRBV13 to TRBJ1-1; tentatively, D is TRBD1 (6 bases). The CDR3 is made up of 13 amino acids. The germline V gene encodes CDR1 PRHDT and CDR2 FYEKMQ (reference sequence). The V and J ends lost 2 bases and 6 bases respectively, with 10 bases between them. CDR3: CASSLRGAAEAFF. The CDR3 region has the DNA TGTGCCAGCAGCTTACGGGGGGCAGCTGAAGCTTTCTTT.

The V and J genes are TRBV28 and TRBJ2-7, with 10 nucleotides matching TRBD1. The V and J ends lost 5 bases and 5 bases, in that order; junction bases with no gene match: 6. CDR1 is MDHEN, CDR2 SYDVKM, per germline. CDR3 length equals 14 residues. This CDR3 is CASSEGQGYDEQYF. The CDR3 region has the DNA TGTGCCAGCAGTGAGGGACAGGGGTATGACGAGCAGTACTTC.

V is TRBV2 and J is TRBJ1-5; TRBD1 matches 10 bases. V dropped 8 bases and J dropped 8; count of bases not matched to a gene: 3. The CDR3 has 12 residues. Germline V CDR1 and CDR2: SNHLY, FYNNEI. CDR3 protein: CASQGQGEPQHF. The CDR3 nucleotides read TGTGCCAGCCAAGGACAGGGGGAGCCCCAGCATTTT.

This clonotype was recorded once. The gene calls are TRBV28 and TRBJ2-7, with 9 nucleotides matching TRBD2. The V and J ends lost 5 bases and 2 bases, in that order; junction bases with no gene match: 7. The CDR3 loop spans 15 amino acids. Germline V gene lookup returns CDR1 MDHEN and CDR2 SYDVKM. CDR3 nucleotide sequence: TGTGCCAGCAGTCCATCTAGCGGGACCGCCTACGAGCAGTACTTC. It codes for CASSPSSGTAYEQYF. Complete variable domain (other parts from reference TRBV28 and TRBJ2-7): DVKVTQSSRYLVKRTGEKVFLECVQDMDHENMFWYRQDPGLGLRLIYFSYDVKMKEKGDIPEGYSVSREKKERFSLILESASTNQTSMYLCASSPSSGTAYEQYFGPGTRLTVT.

This clonotype was recorded once. The rearrangement uses TRBV29-1 and TRBJ2-2, with D uncertain. The V and J ends lost 0 bases and 0 bases respectively, with 11 bases between them. From germline, CDR1 is SQVTM and CDR2 ANQGSEA. This CDR3 contains 16 residues. The CDR3 sequence: CSVEEFDKSNTGELFF. The DNA for the CDR3 is TGCAGCGTTGAAGAATTCGACAAATCGAACACCGGGGAGCTGTTTTTT.

The chain links TRBV7-9 to TRBJ2-6, with a tentative D call TRBD2 (5 bases). The V gene's germline CDR1 is SEHNR and CDR2 FQNEAQ (reference sequence). Between the trimmed V and J ends, which lost 5 bases and 0 bases, there was a span of 20 bases. This CDR3 contains 19 residues. CDR3 amino acids: CASSPVLVKGDSGANVLTF. DNA for the CDR3: TGTGCCAGCAGCCCCGTCCTGGTTAAGGGAGACTCTGGGGCCAACGTCCTGACTTTC.

V is TRBV27 and J is TRBJ1-1; D gene ambiguous. The CDR3 loop spans 13 amino acids. Trimming removed 6 bases from V and 1 base from J, with 9 bases in between. Germline V gene lookup returns CDR1 MNHEY and CDR2 SMNVEV (reference sequence). The CDR3 DNA is TGTGCCAGCAGCCAAAACAGGAACACTGAAGCTTTCTTT. Translating gives CASSQNRNTEAFF.

The chain joins TRBV28 to TRBJ1-3; the D gene is possibly TRBD1 (6 bases). The CDR3 consists of 14 residues. Germline lookup yields CDR1 MDHEN and CDR2 SYDVKM. The V and J ends lost 3 bases and 2 bases respectively, with 8 bases between them. CDR3 DNA: TGTGCCAGCAGTTTCAGGGGTACTGGAAACACCATATATTTT. Its protein is CASSFRGTGNTIYF.

This clonotype was counted between two and nine times. In nucleotides, the CDR3 is TGTGCCAGCAGTTCGGGACTAGTCACAGATACGCAGTATTTT. It specifies CASSSGLVTDTQYF. The chain recombines TRBV12-3 or TRBV12-4 with TRBJ2-3, with 8 positions matching TRBD2. This CDR3 contains 14 residues. Trimming took 4 bases from V and 2 from J; bases not matched to a gene: 2.

The genes are TRBV18 and TRBJ2-7; perhaps D is TRBD1 or TRBD2 (5 bases each). The CDR3 totals 14 residues. Germline V CDR1 and CDR2: KGHSH, LQKENI. Trimming took off 3 bases at V and 0 bases at J, with 9 bases between the two ends. CDR3 loop: CASSPWDGSYEQYF. The CDR3 nucleotides read TGTGCCAGCTCACCCTGGGACGGCTCCTACGAGCAGTACTTC.